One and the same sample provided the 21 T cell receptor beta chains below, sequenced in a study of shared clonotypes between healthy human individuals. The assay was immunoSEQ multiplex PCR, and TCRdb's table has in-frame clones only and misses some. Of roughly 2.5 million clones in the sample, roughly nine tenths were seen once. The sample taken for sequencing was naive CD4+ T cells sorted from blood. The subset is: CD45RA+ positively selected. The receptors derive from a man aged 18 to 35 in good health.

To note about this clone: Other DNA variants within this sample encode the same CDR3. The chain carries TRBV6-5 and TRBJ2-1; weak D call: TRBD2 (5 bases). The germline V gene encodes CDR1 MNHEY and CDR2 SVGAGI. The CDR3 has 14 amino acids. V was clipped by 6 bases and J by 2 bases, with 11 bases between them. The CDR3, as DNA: TGTGCCAGCAGCCGGGGAAGACCCTACAATGAGCAGTTCTTC. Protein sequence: CASSRGRPYNEQFF.

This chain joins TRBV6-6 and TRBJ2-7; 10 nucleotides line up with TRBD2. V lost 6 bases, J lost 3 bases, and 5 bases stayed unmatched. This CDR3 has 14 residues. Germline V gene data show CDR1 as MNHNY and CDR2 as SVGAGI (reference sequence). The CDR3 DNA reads TGTGCCAGCAGGAGACTAGCGGGCAGCTACGAGCAGTACTTC. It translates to CASRRLAGSYEQYF.

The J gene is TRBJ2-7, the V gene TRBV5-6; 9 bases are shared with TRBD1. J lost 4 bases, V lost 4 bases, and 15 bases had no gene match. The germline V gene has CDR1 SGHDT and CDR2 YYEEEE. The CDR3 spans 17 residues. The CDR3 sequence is CASSLTRDRVLGYEQYF. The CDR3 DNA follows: TGTGCCAGCAGCCTGACCCGGGACAGGGTGTTGGGATACGAGCAGTACTTC.

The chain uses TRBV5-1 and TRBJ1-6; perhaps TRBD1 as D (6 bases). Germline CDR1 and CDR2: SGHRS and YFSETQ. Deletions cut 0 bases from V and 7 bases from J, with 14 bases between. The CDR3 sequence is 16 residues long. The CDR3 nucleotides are TGCGCCAGCAGCTTGGGGGACACCACTGGGAATTCACCCCTCCACTTT. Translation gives CASSLGDTTGNSPLHF.

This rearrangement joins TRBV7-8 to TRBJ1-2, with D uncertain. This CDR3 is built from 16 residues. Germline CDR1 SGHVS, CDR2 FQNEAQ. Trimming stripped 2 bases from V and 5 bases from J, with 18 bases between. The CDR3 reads CASSLKGSPPLYGYTF. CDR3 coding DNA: TGTGCCAGCAGCTTAAAAGGCAGCCCCCCCCTATATGGCTACACCTTC.

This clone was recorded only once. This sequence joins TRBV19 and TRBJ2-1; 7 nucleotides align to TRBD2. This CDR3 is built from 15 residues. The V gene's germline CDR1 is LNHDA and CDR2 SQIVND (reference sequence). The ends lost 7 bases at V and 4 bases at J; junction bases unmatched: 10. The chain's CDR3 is CASTGREGIYNEQFF. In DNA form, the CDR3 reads TGTGCCAGTACGGGCAGGGAGGGGATATACAATGAGCAGTTCTTC.

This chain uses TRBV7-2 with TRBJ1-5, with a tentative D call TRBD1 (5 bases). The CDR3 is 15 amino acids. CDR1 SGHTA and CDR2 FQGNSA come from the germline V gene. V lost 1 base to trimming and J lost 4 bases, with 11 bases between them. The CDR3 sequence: CASSLGRAGNQPQHF. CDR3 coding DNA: TGTGCCAGCAGCTTAGGCAGGGCGGGAAATCAGCCCCAGCATTTT.

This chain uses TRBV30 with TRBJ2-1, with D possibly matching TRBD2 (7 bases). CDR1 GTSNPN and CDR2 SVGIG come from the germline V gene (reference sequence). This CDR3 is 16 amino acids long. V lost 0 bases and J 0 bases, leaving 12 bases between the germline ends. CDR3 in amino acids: CAWSVLGGASYNEQFF. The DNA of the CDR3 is TGTGCCTGGAGTGTTCTTGGGGGGGCCTCCTACAATGAGCAGTTCTTC.

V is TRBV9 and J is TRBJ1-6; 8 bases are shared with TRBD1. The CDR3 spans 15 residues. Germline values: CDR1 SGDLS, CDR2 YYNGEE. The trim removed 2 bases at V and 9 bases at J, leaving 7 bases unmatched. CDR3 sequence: CASSVGQGGSSPLHF. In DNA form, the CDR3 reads TGTGCCAGCAGCGTCGGACAGGGCGGAAGTTCACCCCTCCACTTT.

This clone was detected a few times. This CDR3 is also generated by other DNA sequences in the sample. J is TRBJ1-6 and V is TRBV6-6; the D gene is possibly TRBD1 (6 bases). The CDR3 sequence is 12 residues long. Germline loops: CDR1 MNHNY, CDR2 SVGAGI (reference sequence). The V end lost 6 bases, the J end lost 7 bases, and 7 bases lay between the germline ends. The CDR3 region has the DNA TGTGCCAGCAGGCAGGGGAATTCACCCCTCCACTTT. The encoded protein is CASRQGNSPLHF.

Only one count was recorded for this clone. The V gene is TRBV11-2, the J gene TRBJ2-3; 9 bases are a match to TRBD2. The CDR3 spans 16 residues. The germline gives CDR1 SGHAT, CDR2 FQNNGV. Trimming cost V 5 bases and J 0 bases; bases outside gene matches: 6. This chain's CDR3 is CASSPMGLASTDTQYF. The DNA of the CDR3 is TGTGCCAGCAGCCCGATGGGACTAGCTAGCACAGATACGCAGTATTTT.

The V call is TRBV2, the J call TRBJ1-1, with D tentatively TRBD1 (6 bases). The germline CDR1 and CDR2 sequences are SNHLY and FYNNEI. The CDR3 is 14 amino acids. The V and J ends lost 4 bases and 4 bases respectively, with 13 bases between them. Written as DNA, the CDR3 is TGTGCCAGCAGTGCTAGTTTAGGGGGCACTGAAGCTTTCTTT. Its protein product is CASSASLGGTEAFF. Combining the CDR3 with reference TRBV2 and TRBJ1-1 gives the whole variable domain EPEVTQTPSHQVTQMGQEVILRCVPISNHLYFYWYRQILGQKVEFLVSFYNNEISEKSEIFDDQFSVERPDGSNFTLKIRSTKLEDSAMYFCASSASLGGTEAFFGQGTRLTVV.

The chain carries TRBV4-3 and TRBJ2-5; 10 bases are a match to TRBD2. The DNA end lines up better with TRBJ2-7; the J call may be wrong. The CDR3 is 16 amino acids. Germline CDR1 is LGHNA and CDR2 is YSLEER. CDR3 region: CASSQEYGSGRYEQYF. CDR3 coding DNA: TGCGCCAGCAGCCAAGAGTATGGTAGCGGGAGGTACGAGCAGTACTTC.

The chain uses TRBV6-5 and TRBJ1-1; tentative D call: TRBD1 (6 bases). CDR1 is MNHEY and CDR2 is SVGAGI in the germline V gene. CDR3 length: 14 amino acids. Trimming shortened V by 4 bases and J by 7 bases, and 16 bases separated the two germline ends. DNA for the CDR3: TGTGCCAGCAGTTTGACAGGAGAAGGCAGTGAAGCTTTCTTT. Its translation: CASSLTGEGSEAFF.

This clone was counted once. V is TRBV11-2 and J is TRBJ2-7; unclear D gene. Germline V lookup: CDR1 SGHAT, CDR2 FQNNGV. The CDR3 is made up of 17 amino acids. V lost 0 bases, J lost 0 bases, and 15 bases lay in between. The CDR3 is CASSLDQISLYSYEQYF. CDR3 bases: TGTGCCAGCAGCTTAGATCAGATCAGCCTCTACTCCTACGAGCAGTACTTC.

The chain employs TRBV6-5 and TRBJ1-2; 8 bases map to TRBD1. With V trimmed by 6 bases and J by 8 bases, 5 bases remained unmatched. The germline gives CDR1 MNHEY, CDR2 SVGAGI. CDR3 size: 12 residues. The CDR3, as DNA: TGTGCCAGCAGGTTACAGGGGGTCGGCTACACCTTC. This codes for CASRLQGVGYTF.

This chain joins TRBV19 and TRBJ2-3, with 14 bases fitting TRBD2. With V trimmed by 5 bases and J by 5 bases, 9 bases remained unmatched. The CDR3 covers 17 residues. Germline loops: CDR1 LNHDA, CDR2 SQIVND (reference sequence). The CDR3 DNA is TGTGCCAGTAGTTCCCGGACTAGCGGGAGGACTCTAGATACGCAGTATTTT. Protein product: CASSSRTSGRTLDTQYF.

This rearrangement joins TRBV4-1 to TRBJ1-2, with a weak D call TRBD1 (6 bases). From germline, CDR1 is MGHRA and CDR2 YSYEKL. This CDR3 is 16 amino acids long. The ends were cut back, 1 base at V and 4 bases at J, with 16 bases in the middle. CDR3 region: CASSQAYGQRFYGYTF. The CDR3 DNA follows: TGCGCCAGCAGCCAAGCGTATGGACAGCGATTCTATGGCTACACCTTC.

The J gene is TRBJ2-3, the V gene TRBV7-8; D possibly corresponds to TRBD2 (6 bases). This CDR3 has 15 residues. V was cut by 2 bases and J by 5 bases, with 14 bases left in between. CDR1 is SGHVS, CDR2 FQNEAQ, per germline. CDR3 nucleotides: TGTGCCAGCAGCTTAAGGAGGGCCGAGGGAGATACGCAGTATTTT. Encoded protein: CASSLRRAEGDTQYF.

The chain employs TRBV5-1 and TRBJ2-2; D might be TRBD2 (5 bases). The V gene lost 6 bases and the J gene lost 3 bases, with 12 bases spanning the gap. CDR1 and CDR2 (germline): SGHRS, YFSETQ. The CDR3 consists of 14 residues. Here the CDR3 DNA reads TGCGCCAGCAACCGGGGTATGGACACCGGGGAGCTGTTTTTT. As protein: CASNRGMDTGELFF.

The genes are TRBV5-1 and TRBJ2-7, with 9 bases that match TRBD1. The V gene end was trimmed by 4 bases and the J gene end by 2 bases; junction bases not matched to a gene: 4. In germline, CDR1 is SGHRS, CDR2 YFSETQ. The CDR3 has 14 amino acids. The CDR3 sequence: CASSRWTGAYEQYF. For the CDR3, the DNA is TGCGCCAGCAGCCGGTGGACAGGGGCCTACGAGCAGTACTTC.